The 28 T cell receptor beta chains below all came from one sample that was sequenced in a study of cytomegalovirus exposure and HLA in healthy donors. Amplification used 60 Vbeta primers and 13 Jbeta primers. Profiling relied on immunoSEQ multiplex PCR, and the TCRdb table lists in-frame clones only, not all of them. The sample yields 150,000 to 200,000 clones, 80% seen once. Sequencing was carried out using PBMCs. The origin of the receptors is a woman in her forties or fifties in good health and CMV-seropositive.

The V and J genes are TRBV5-3 and TRBJ2-5, with 8 positions matching TRBD1. TRBV5-3 is treated as an ORF (open reading frame) with a function not yet certain. With 4 bases clipped from V and 1 base from J, the junction kept 9 bases outside the gene matches. The CDR3 contains 16 residues. CDR3 sequence (DNA): TGTGCCAGAAGCACCAGACAGGGGAGGTTCCAAGAGACCCAGTACTTC. Its translation is CARSTRQGRFQETQYF.

About this clone itself: Mismatch with germline at one junction end may stem from a read error. The chain employs TRBV7-7 and TRBJ2-5; the match to TRBD2 covers 12 bases. The CDR3 is made up of 15 amino acids. CDR1 and CDR2 (germline): SSHAT, FNYEAQ (reference sequence). CDR3 sequence: CASSQTSGGQETQYF. The DNA of the CDR3 is TGTGCTAGCAGCCAGACTAGCGGGGGCCAAGAGACCCAGTACTTC.

The V call is TRBV18, the J call TRBJ2-3; D gene unclear. The CDR3 contains 15 residues. The germline gives CDR1 KGHSH, CDR2 LQKENI. V was cut by 5 bases and J by 0 bases, with 12 bases left in between. The CDR3 DNA follows: TGTGCCAGCTCAACCCGCCAACGGAGCACAGATACGCAGTATTTT. Translating gives CASSTRQRSTDTQYF.

This clone appeared once. This rearrangement joins TRBV7-6 to TRBJ2-2; D unresolved. CDR1 SGHVS and CDR2 FNYEAQ come from the germline V gene. The V end lost 9 bases, the J end lost 8 bases, and 13 bases lay between the germline ends. This CDR3 is 12 amino acids long. In DNA form, the CDR3 reads TGTGCCAGGCCACGATCTACGGGGGAGCTGTTTTTT. Translating gives CARPRSTGELFF. The full variable domain, in which reference TRBV7-6 and TRBJ2-2 provide the parts outside the CDR3, is GAGVSQSPRYKVTKRGQDVALRCDPISGHVSLYWYRQALGQGPEFLTYFNYEAQQDKSGLPNDRFSAERPEGSISTLTIQRTEQRDSAMYRCARPRSTGELFFGEGSRLTVL.

The chain recombines TRBV7-2 with TRBJ1-3, with 8 bases matching TRBD1. The V gene's germline CDR1 is SGHTA and CDR2 FQGNSA. This CDR3 has 15 residues. Losses at the gene ends were 3 bases for V and 0 bases for J; bases not matched to a gene: 1. CDR3 sequence: CASSFDRGSGNTIYF. The CDR3 nucleotides read TGTGCCAGCAGCTTCGACAGGGGCTCTGGAAACACCATATATTTT.

The chain links TRBV5-1 to TRBJ1-1; a weak D match, TRBD1 (6 bases). Germline CDR1 SGHRS, CDR2 YFSETQ. The CDR3 totals 16 residues. The V end lost 0 bases, the J end lost 4 bases, and 16 bases lay between the germline ends. CDR3 residues: CASSLATSGGVTEAFF. The CDR3 DNA reads TGCGCCAGCAGCTTGGCCACATCGGGGGGCGTCACTGAAGCTTTCTTT. Looking up the rest from reference TRBV5-1 and TRBJ1-1 gives the full variable domain: KAGVTQTPRYLIKTRGQQVTLSCSPISGHRSVSWYQQTPGQGLQFLFEYFSETQRNKGNFPGRFSGRQFSNSRSEMNVSTLELGDSALYLCASSLATSGGVTEAFFGQGTRLTVV.

The J gene is TRBJ2-3, the V gene TRBV25-1, with D perhaps matching TRBD1 (6 bases). The CDR3 covers 14 residues. Germline-derived CDR1 and CDR2 are MGHDK and SYGVNS. The germline V and J ends were trimmed by 5 bases and 4 bases, with 13 bases remaining between them. The CDR3 DNA sequence: TGTGCCAGCAGTAGGCAGGGGACCGCAGATACGCAGTATTTT. Protein product: CASSRQGTADTQYF.

The V gene is TRBV15, the J gene TRBJ2-6; perhaps TRBD1 as D (6 bases). The CDR3 contains 16 residues. V shed 1 base and J shed 4 bases, with 11 bases lying between them. Germline V gives CDR1 LNHNV, CDR2 YYDKDF (reference sequence). In nucleotides, the CDR3 is TGTGCCACCAGCAGAGTAGGGGGAGCCGGGGCCAACGTCCTGACTTTC. Protein product: CATSRVGGAGANVLTF. Full variable domain (missing parts from reference TRBV15 and TRBJ2-6): DAMVIQNPRYQVTQFGKPVTLSCSQTLNHNVMYWYQQKSSQAPKLLFHYYDKDFNNEADTPDNFQSRRPNTSFCFLDIRSPGLGDTAMYLCATSRVGGAGANVLTFGAGSRLTVL.

V gene TRBV28 combines with J gene TRBJ1-2, with unresolved D. CDR1 is MDHEN, CDR2 SYDVKM, per germline. The CDR3 covers 13 residues. V was pared by 3 bases and J by 8 bases, with 13 bases between. CDR3 nucleotides: TGTGCCAGCAGTTTGGAGAGCGGCTACGGCTACACCTTC. Residues: CASSLESGYGYTF.

The CDR3 nucleotides read TGTGCCAGCAGTGAGAAAGCGGGGGACTACAATGAGCAGTTCTTC. Translated: CASSEKAGDYNEQFF. V is TRBV6-4 and J is TRBJ2-1; TRBD2 matches at 8 bases. The CDR3 loop spans 15 amino acids. V lost 3 bases and J lost 3; bases outside the gene matches: 4. Germline V gene data show CDR1 as MRHNA and CDR2 as SNTAGT.

The chain has TRBV2 and TRBJ2-1, with TRBD2 matching over 10 bases. Germline V lookup: CDR1 SNHLY, CDR2 FYNNEI. V lost 6 bases, J lost 10 bases, and 12 bases stayed unmatched. There are 15 residues in the CDR3. The CDR3 DNA reads TGTGCCAGCAGCTACCTAGCGGGGGTGCCAGGGGAGCAGTTCTTC. Translated: CASSYLAGVPGEQFF.

In its sample, this clone was seen a few times. CDR3 sequence: CASSPPGTGGFEQYF. The CDR3 coding sequence is TGTGCCAGCAGCCCCCCCGGGACAGGGGGGTTCGAGCAGTACTTC. The V gene is TRBV5-6, the J gene TRBJ2-7, with TRBD1 matching 11 bases. Germline CDR1 and CDR2: SGHDT and YYEEEE. V lost 4 bases and J lost 6; bases outside the gene matches: 9. CDR3 length: 15 residues.

This clone showed up just once. V usage is TRBV14 and J usage is TRBJ1-1; tentative D call: TRBD1 (5 bases). Germline V gene sequence: CDR1 SGHDN, CDR2 FVKESK. The CDR3 runs to 15 residues. Trimming took off 4 bases at V and 0 bases at J, with 12 bases between the two ends. The CDR3 DNA sequence: TGTGCCAGCAGCCGGAGCAGGGCCTTGAACACTGAAGCTTTCTTT. Protein: CASSRSRALNTEAFF.

Remarks on this clone: Its ends do not fully match the called genes, so a read error is possible. The chain joins TRBV7-9 to TRBJ2-7; D ambiguous. Germline values: CDR1 SEHNR, CDR2 FQNEAQ (reference sequence). This CDR3 contains 14 residues. The CDR3 sequence is CSSSLVPGGYEQYF. Here the CDR3 DNA reads TGTTCCAGCAGCTTAGTCCCTGGCGGATACGAGCAGTACTTC.

The chain has TRBV6-5 and TRBJ1-6; 7 bases agree with TRBD1. V was pared by 2 bases and J by 8 bases, with 3 bases of the junction left unmatched. The germline V gene has CDR1 MNHEY and CDR2 SVGAGI. CDR3 length: 14 residues. CDR3 DNA: TGTGCCAGCAGTTACAGCCAGGGGGATTCACCCCTCCACTTT. This sequence encodes CASSYSQGDSPLHF.

The chain links TRBV15 to TRBJ1-6; 11 positions agree with TRBD1. Germline assignment: CDR1 LNHNV and CDR2 YYDKDF (reference sequence). Trimming took 2 bases from V and 10 from J; bases not matched to a gene: 4. The CDR3 is 15 residues long. The CDR3 here is CATSRTGQGGSPLHF. CDR3 bases: TGTGCCACCAGCAGAACGGGACAGGGGGGATCACCCCTCCACTTT.

The rearrangement links TRBV5-4 to TRBJ1-2, with D hard to call. V shed 1 base and J shed 8 bases, with 21 bases lying between them. CDR1 is SGHNT and CDR2 is YYREEE in the germline V gene (reference sequence). The CDR3 spans 16 residues. The CDR3 here is CASSLSNLSQTGGYTF. In nucleotides, the CDR3 is TGTGCCAGCAGCTTGTCTAATTTGAGCCAGACCGGGGGCTACACCTTC.

J is TRBJ1-2 and V is TRBV9, with 9 bases that match TRBD1. The V gene end was trimmed by 3 bases and the J gene end by 7 bases; junction bases not matched to a gene: 4. The CDR3 sequence is 13 residues long. Germline CDR1 and CDR2: SGDLS and YYNGEE. CDR3 loop: CASSEGTGIGYTF. The CDR3 DNA reads as TGTGCCAGCAGCGAAGGGACAGGGATTGGCTACACCTTC.

This clone has only a few counts. V usage is TRBV7-8 and J usage is TRBJ1-2; D is uncertain. Germline CDR1 is SGHVS and CDR2 is FQNEAQ. Trimming took off 3 bases at V and 0 bases at J, with 5 bases between the two ends. There are 13 residues in the CDR3. The CDR3 region has the DNA TGTGCCAGCAGCTTCGGGGCTAACTATGGCTACACCTTC. Translating gives CASSFGANYGYTF. Drawing the rest from reference TRBV7-8 and TRBJ1-2, the complete variable domain is GAGVSQSPRYKVAKRGQDVALRCDPISGHVSLFWYQQALGQGPEFLTYFQNEAQLDKSGLPSDRFFAERPEGSVSTLKIQRTQQEDSAVYLCASSFGANYGYTFGSGTRLTVV.

This chain joins TRBV7-8 and TRBJ2-7, with TRBD1 as a possible D gene (7 bases). Germline V gene data show CDR1 as SGHVS and CDR2 as FQNEAQ. V lost 6 bases and J lost 7, with 13 bases in between. CDR3 length equals 12 residues. CDR3 in amino acids: CASRSQGGEQYF. CDR3 sequence (DNA): TGTGCCAGCAGATCGCAGGGGGGAGAGCAGTACTTC.

As to this clone: One end of the junction fails to match germline, which may point to a read error. The rearrangement joins TRBV7-7 to TRBJ2-7; D is uncertain. Germline CDR1 is SSHAT and CDR2 is FNYEAQ (reference sequence). This CDR3 comprises 16 residues. The CDR3: CASSLGSPLGSYEQYF. The CDR3 region has the DNA TGTGCTAGCAGCTTAGGTTCCCCCCTAGGCTCCTACGAGCAGTACTTC.

The V call is TRBV5-5, the J call TRBJ1-5; D perhaps matches TRBD1 (6 bases). With 0 bases removed from V and 7 bases from J, the gap between germline ends came to 14 bases. Germline CDR1 and CDR2: SGHKS and YYEKEE (reference sequence). This CDR3 is built from 15 residues. CDR3 residues: CASSLVGGRDQPQHF. CDR3 coding DNA: TGTGCCAGCAGCTTGGTAGGGGGAAGAGACCAGCCCCAGCATTTT.

V gene TRBV5-1 combines with J gene TRBJ2-5, with 11 bases identical to TRBD1. In germline, CDR1 is SGHRS, CDR2 YFSETQ. There are 15 residues in the CDR3. J gave up 3 bases and V 0 bases, and 1 base lay outside the gene matches. For the CDR3, the DNA is TGCGCCAGCAGCTTGGGGACAGGGGGCGAAGAGACCCAGTACTTC. Amino acid sequence: CASSLGTGGEETQYF.

The chain has TRBV7-2 and TRBJ2-6; perhaps TRBD1 as D (5 bases). Germline assignment: CDR1 SGHTA and CDR2 FQGNSA. The germline V and J ends were trimmed by 2 bases and 4 bases, with 9 bases remaining between them. This CDR3 has 15 amino acids. CDR3 protein: CASSLNGAGANVLTF. The CDR3 nucleotides are TGTGCCAGCAGCTTAAATGGGGCGGGGGCCAACGTCCTGACTTTC.

The chain links TRBV4-2 to TRBJ2-5, with 11 bases identical to TRBD1. V lost 3 bases, J lost 5 bases, and 11 bases stayed unmatched. The CDR3 has 17 residues. Looked up from germline, CDR1 is LGHNA and CDR2 is YNFKEQ. The CDR3 protein is CASSHFGTGGAQETQYF. The CDR3 DNA follows: TGTGCCAGCAGCCACTTTGGGACAGGGGGAGCCCAGGAGACCCAGTACTTC.

The chain is built from TRBV30 and TRBJ2-7, with 11 bases that match TRBD2. The CDR3 has 15 amino acids. The germline gives CDR1 GTSNPN, CDR2 SVGIG (reference sequence). V lost 4 bases to trimming and J lost 0 bases; unmatched junction nucleotides: 5. This CDR3 reads CAWNPGLAVSYEQYF. CDR3 coding DNA: TGTGCCTGGAACCCGGGACTAGCGGTCTCCTACGAGCAGTACTTC.

This clone was recorded only once. The chain has TRBV7-9 and TRBJ2-3; 10 nucleotides align to TRBD2. In germline, CDR1 is SEHNR, CDR2 FQNEAQ (reference sequence). This CDR3 is built from 18 residues. V was pared by 5 bases and J by 3 bases, with 14 bases of the junction left unmatched. CDR3 bases: TGTGCCAGCAGCCTCAGAGGACTAGCGGAGGAGAAGACAGATACGCAGTATTTT. It translates to CASSLRGLAEEKTDTQYF. Based on the CDR3 plus reference TRBV7-9 and TRBJ2-3, the full variable domain is DTGVSQNPRHKITKRGQNVTFRCDPISEHNRLYWYRQTLGQGPEFLTYFQNEAQLEKSRLLSDRFSAERPKGSFSTLEIQRTEQGDSAMYLCASSLRGLAEEKTDTQYFGPGTRLTVL.

The gene calls are TRBV19 and TRBJ2-7, with TRBD1 matching over 7 bases. Germline V gene sequence: CDR1 LNHDA, CDR2 SQIVND (reference sequence). Trimming removed 3 bases from V and 2 bases from J; junction bases left unmatched: 4. The CDR3 extends over 14 amino acids. The CDR3 loop is CASSIPGQPYEQYF. In DNA form, the CDR3 reads TGTGCCAGTAGTATCCCGGGACAGCCCTACGAGCAGTACTTC.